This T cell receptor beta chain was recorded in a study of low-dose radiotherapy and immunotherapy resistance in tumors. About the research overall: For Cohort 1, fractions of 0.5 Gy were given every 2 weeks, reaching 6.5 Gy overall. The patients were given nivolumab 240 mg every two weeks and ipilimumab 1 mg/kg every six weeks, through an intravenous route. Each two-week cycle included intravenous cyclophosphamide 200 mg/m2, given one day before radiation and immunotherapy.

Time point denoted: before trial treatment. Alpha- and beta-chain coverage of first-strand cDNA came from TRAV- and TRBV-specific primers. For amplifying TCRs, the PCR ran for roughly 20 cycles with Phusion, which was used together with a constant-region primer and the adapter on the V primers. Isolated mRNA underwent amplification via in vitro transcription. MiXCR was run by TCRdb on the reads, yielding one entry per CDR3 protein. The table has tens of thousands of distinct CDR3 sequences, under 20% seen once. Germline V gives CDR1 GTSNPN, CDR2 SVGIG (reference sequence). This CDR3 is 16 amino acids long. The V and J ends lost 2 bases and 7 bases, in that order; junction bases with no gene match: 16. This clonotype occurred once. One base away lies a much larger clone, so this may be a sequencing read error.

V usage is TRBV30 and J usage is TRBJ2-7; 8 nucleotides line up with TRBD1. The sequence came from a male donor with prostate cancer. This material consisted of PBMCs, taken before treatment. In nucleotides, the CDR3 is TGTGCCTGGAGTCGGACAGGGTCCGGATCTTACAATGAGCAGTACTTC. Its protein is CAWSRTGSGSYNEQYF.